This T cell receptor beta chain came from a study of blood T cell repertoires in COVID-19. At the level of the study: Acute and convalescent COVID-19 samples came from the United States, Italy and Spain. Sample material is recorded as cDNA or gDNA derived from T cells, B-cell-depleted T cells, or PBMCs.

Seattle cases were enrolled at active infection and followed longitudinally. The V and J ends lost 3 bases and 8 bases, in that order; junction bases with no gene match: 7. The germline V gene has CDR1 MDHEN and CDR2 SYDVKM. This CDR3 region has 15 residues. Authors' methods: Reference gene primer amplification in the assay estimated nucleated cell counts. The method was immunoSEQ multiplex PCR; TCRdb's version includes in-frame clones alone and lacks a portion of them. The V and J calls and clone size come from that table; D and trimming were worked out from the DNA. This sample has about 240,000 clones, with roughly four fifths found just once.

What was sequenced was peripheral blood. This sequence was found in a woman of 80 years or more with COVID-19, enrolled during active disease. The chain couples TRBV28 to TRBJ1-4, with TRBD1 matching over 9 bases. The DNA for the CDR3 is TGTGCCAGCAGTTTGTCACAGGGGGCGGGAGAAAAACTGTTTTTT. Protein sequence: CASSLSQGAGEKLFF.